This TCR beta chain was sequenced during a study of blood T cells in healthy people across ages. General observations from the study: Per million T cells, TCR beta diversity dropped roughly linearly as age increased.

For the second PCR, which ran for 7 to 11 cycles, a sample-barcoded 5' primer and a J-beta primer mix were used. TCRdb redid the calling of the 5' RACE reads with MiXCR, one entry per CDR3 protein. In the table there are around 1.7 million distinct CDR3 sequences, roughly 27% of which are singletons. This clonotype came up many times. Its antigen is still unknown. Sequencing was carried out using blood. This sequence originates from a woman aged 30 to 39 in good health.

DNA of the CDR3: TGTGCCATCACCTACAGGGGGCAAGAGACCCAGTACTTC. Protein: CAITYRGQETQYF. The chain joins TRBV10-3 to TRBJ2-5, with 8 bases that match TRBD1. The CDR3 covers 13 residues. Losses at the gene ends were 7 bases for V and 2 bases for J; bases not matched to a gene: 3. The germline V gene has CDR1 ENHRY and CDR2 SYGVKD.